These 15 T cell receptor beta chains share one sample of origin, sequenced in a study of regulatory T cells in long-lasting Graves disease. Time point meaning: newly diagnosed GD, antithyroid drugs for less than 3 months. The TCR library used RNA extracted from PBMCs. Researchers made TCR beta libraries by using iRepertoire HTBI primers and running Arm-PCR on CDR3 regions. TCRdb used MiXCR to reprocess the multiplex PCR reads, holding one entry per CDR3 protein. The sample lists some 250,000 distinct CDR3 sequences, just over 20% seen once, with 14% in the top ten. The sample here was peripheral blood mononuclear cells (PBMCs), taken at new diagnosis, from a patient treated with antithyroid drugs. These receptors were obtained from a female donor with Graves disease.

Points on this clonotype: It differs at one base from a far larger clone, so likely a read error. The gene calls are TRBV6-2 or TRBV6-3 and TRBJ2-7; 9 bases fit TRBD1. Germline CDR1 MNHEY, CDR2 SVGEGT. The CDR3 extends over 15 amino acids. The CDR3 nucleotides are TGTGCCAGCAGAAACCCGGGACAGGGTTCCTACGGGCAGTACTTC. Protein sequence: CASRNPGQGSYGQYF.

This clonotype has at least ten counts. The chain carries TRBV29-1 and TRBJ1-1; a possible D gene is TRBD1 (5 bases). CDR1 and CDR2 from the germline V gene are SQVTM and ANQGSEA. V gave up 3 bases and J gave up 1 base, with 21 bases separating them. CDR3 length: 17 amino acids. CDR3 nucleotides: TGCAGCGTTGATTTCGGCGTGGGGACTGGACGGAACACTGAAGCTTTCTTT. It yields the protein CSVDFGVGTGRNTEAFF.

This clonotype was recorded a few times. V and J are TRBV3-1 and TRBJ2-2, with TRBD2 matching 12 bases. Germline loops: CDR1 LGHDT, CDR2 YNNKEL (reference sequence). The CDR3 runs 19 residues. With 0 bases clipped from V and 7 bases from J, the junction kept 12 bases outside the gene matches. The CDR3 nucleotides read TGTGCCAGCAGCCAAGAATATCGACTAGCGGGGGTCCGGGGCGGGGAGCTGTTTTTT. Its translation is CASSQEYRLAGVRGGELFF.

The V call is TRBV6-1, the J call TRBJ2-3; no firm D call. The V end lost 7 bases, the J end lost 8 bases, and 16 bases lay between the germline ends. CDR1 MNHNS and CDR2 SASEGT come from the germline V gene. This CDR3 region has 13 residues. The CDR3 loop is CASNRYDSGTQYF. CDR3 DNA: TGTGCCAGCAACCGATATGATTCTGGTACGCAGTATTTT.

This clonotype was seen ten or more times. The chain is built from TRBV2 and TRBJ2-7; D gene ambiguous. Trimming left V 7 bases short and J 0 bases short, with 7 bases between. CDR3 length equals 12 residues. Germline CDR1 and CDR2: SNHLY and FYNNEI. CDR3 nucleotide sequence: TGTGCCAGCAAGTACTACTCCTACGAGCAGTACTTC. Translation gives CASKYYSYEQYF.

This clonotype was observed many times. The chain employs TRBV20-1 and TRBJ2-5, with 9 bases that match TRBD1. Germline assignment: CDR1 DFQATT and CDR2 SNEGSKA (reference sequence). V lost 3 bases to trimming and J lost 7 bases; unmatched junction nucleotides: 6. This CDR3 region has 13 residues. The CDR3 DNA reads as TGCAGTGCTAGGGGGACAGGGCGGGGGACCCAGTACTTC. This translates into CSARGTGRGTQYF.

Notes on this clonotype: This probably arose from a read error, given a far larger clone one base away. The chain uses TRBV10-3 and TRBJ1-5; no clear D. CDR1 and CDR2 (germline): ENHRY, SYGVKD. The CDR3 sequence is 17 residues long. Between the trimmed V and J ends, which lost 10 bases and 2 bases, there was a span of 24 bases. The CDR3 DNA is TGTGCCAGCAGCCGTCGGGAGGGCTTCGGTGGCAATCAGCCCCAGCATTTT. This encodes CASSRREGFGGNQPQHF.

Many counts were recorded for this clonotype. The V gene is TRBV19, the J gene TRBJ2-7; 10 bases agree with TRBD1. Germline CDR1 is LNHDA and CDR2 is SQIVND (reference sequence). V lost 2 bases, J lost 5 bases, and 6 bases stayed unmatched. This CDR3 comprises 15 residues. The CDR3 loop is CASSISGTGDDEQYF. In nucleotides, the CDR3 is TGTGCCAGTAGTATATCCGGGACAGGGGATGACGAGCAGTACTTC.

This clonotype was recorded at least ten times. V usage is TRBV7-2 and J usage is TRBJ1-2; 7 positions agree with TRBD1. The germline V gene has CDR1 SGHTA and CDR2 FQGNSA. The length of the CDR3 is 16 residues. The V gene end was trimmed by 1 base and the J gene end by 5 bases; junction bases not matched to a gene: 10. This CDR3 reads CASSLGRDSFWYGYTF. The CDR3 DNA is TGTGCCAGCAGCTTAGGGCGGGACAGCTTTTGGTATGGCTACACCTTC.

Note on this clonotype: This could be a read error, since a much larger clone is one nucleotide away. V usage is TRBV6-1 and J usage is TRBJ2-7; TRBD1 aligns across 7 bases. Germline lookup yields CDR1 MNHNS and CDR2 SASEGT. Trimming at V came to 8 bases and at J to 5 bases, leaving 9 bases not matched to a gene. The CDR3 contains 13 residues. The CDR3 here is CASGPDRAHEQYF. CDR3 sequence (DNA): TGTGCCAGCGGTCCCGACAGGGCCCACGAGCAGTACTTC.

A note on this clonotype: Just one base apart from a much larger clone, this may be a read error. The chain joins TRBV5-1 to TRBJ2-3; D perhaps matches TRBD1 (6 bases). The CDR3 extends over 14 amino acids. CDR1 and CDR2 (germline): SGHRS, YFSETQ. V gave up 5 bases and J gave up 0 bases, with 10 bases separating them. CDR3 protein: CASRGARSTDTQYF. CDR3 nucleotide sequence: TGCGCCAGCAGGGGGGCAAGGAGCACAGATACGCAGTATTTT.

The CDR3 reads CASSLGQAGHNQPQHF. The CDR3 nucleotides read TGTGCCAGCAGCCTTGGACAGGCTGGGCACAATCAGCCCCAGCATTTT. V gene TRBV4-2 combines with J gene TRBJ1-5, with TRBD1 matching over 7 bases. Germline-derived CDR1 and CDR2 are LGHNA and YNFKEQ. V shed 4 bases, J shed 3 bases, and the junction held 9 bases outside the gene matches. The CDR3 is 16 residues long.

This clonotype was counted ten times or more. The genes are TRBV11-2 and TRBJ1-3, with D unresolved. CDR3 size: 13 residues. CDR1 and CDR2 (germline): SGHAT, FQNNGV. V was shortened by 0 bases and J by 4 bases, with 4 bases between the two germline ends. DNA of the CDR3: TGTGCCAGCAGCTTAGAGGGAGGAAACACCATATATTTT. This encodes CASSLEGGNTIYF.

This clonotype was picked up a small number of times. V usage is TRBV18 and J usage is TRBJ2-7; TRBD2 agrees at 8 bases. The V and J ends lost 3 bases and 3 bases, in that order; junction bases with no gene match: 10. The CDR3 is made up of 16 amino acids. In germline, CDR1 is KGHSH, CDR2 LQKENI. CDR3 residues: CASSPRPGGGDYEQYF. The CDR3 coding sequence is TGTGCCAGCTCACCCCGTCCGGGGGGGGGCGACTACGAGCAGTACTTC.

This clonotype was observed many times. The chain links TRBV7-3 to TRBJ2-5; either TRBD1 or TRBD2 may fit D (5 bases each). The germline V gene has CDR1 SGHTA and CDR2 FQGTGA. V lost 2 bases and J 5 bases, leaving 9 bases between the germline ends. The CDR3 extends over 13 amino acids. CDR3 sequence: CASSLLWGETQYF. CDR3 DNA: TGTGCCAGCAGCTTACTCTGGGGGGAGACCCAGTACTTC. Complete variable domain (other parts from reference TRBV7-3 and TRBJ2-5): GAGVSQTPSNKVTEKGKYVELRCDPISGHTALYWYRQSLGQGPEFLIYFQGTGAADDSGLPNDRFFAVRPEGSVSTLKIQRTERGDSAVYLCASSLLWGETQYFGPGTRLLVL.